Below, 24 T cell receptor beta chains from the same sample are listed, as sequenced in a study of blood T cell repertoires in COVID-19. Repertoires were generated with immunoSEQ multiplex PCR, while TCRdb's copy carries only in-frame clones and drops some. The sample contains 95,000 to 110,000 clones, approximately 84% of which appear only once. Sample: peripheral blood. The receptors derive from a man aged 55 to 69 with acute or convalescent COVID-19.

V and J are TRBV7-2 and TRBJ1-2; 7 bases map to TRBD1. The CDR3 runs to 17 residues. Germline CDR1 reads SGHTA; CDR2 reads FQGNSA. Losses at the gene ends were 0 bases for V and 1 base for J; bases not matched to a gene: 8. Here the CDR3 DNA reads TGTGCCAGCAGCTTAGCCCCAGGGACAGTCCTTAACTATGGCTACACCTTC. Translation: CASSLAPGTVLNYGYTF. The full variable domain, with the rest looked up from reference TRBV7-2 and TRBJ1-2, is GAGVSQSPSNKVTEKGKDVELRCDPISGHTALYWYRQSLGQGLEFLIYFQGNSAPDKSGLPSDRFSAERTGGSVSTLTIQRTQQEDSAVYLCASSLAPGTVLNYGYTFGSGTRLTVV.

The genes are TRBV5-1 and TRBJ2-5; 7 nucleotides agree with TRBD2. With V trimmed by 4 bases and J by 5 bases, 8 bases remained unmatched. Germline V gene sequence: CDR1 SGHRS, CDR2 YFSETQ. The CDR3 runs 14 residues. CDR3: CASSPAKGGETQYF. CDR3 in DNA: TGCGCCAGCAGCCCCGCGAAGGGAGGGGAGACCCAGTACTTC.

The J gene is TRBJ1-2, the V gene TRBV28; 7 positions match TRBD1. Germline CDR1 and CDR2: MDHEN and SYDVKM. Germline trimming cut 2 bases from V and 4 bases from J; bases unmatched to any gene: 7. There are 15 residues in the CDR3. The CDR3 DNA reads TGTGCCAGCAGTTTAACAGGGGAGATTGGCTATGGCTACACCTTC. It specifies CASSLTGEIGYGYTF.

The chain joins TRBV4-2 to TRBJ2-2; D is ambiguous. The CDR3 length is 18 residues. Germline V gives CDR1 LGHNA, CDR2 YNFKEQ. Trimming cost V 0 bases and J 3 bases, with 17 bases left between them. CDR3 region: CASSQDRQVIGYTGELFF. In DNA, the CDR3 is TGTGCCAGCAGCCAAGATCGGCAGGTCATAGGTTACACCGGGGAGCTGTTTTTT.

The V gene is TRBV9, the J gene TRBJ1-4; D ambiguous. Between the trimmed V and J ends, which lost 8 bases and 0 bases, there was a span of 8 bases. Germline lookup yields CDR1 SGDLS and CDR2 YYNGEE. This CDR3 region has 13 residues. The CDR3: CASQVSTNEKLFF. The CDR3 DNA reads as TGTGCCAGTCAGGTGTCAACTAATGAAAAACTGTTTTTT.

The chain links TRBV27 to TRBJ1-5; D not resolved. Trimming left V 5 bases short and J 5 bases short, with 13 bases between. The germline V gene has CDR1 MNHEY and CDR2 SMNVEV (reference sequence). The CDR3 loop spans 14 amino acids. CDR3 sequence (DNA): TGTGCCAGCAGTAAGACGGGAGGGTATCAGCCCCAGCATTTT. The encoded protein is CASSKTGGYQPQHF.

The chain combines TRBV6-5 with TRBJ1-6, with D tentatively TRBD1 (6 bases). Per germline, CDR1 MNHEY and CDR2 SVGAGI. CDR3 length equals 14 residues. V was shortened by 7 bases and J by 6 bases, with 13 bases between the two germline ends. CDR3 sequence reads: CASNPGQPNSPLHF. CDR3 bases: TGTGCCAGCAACCCGGGACAACCTAATTCACCCCTCCACTTT.

This rearrangement joins TRBV20-1 to TRBJ2-1, with TRBD2 identical over 7 bases. From germline, CDR1 is DFQATT and CDR2 SNEGSKA (reference sequence). V lost 3 bases, J lost 4 bases, and 15 bases stayed unmatched. The CDR3 covers 17 residues. The CDR3 nucleotides are TGCAGTGCTAGTATCGGCGGGAGCTCGAATTCGTACAATGAGCAGTTCTTC. The encoded protein is CSASIGGSSNSYNEQFF.

The rearrangement joins TRBV19 to TRBJ1-5; tentatively, D is TRBD1 (5 bases). V was cut by 5 bases and J by 4 bases, with 12 bases left in between. The V gene's germline CDR1 is LNHDA and CDR2 SQIVND (reference sequence). CDR3 length equals 14 residues. The CDR3 region has the DNA TGTGCCAGTAGTTTCCTGGGGCGGAATCAGCCCCAGCATTTT. This gives the protein CASSFLGRNQPQHF.

The gene calls are TRBV24-1 and TRBJ2-1; perhaps TRBD1 as D (10 bases). Germline-derived CDR1 and CDR2 are KGHDR and SFDVKD. The CDR3 is made up of 16 amino acids. CDR3: CATAGGTGVSPNEQFF. In DNA form, the CDR3 reads TGTGCGACGGCGGGGGGGACAGGGGTTTCCCCCAATGAGCAGTTCTTC.

The chain has TRBV12-3 or TRBV12-4 and TRBJ2-5; D possibly corresponds to TRBD1 (6 bases). This CDR3 has 13 amino acids. The ends were cut back, 6 bases at V and 4 bases at J, with 12 bases in the middle. CDR3 sequence (DNA): TGTGCCAGCAGCCCGATCAGGGGAGAGACCCAGTACTTC. Protein: CASSPIRGETQYF.

The J gene is TRBJ2-1, the V gene TRBV28; D remains unclear. The CDR3 loop spans 11 amino acids. Germline V gene sequence: CDR1 MDHEN, CDR2 SYDVKM. V lost 5 bases and J lost 11, with 10 bases in between. CDR3 DNA: TGTGCCAGCAGTGAGACTCTCCAGCAGTTCTTC. It translates to CASSETLQQFF.

The V gene is TRBV4-1, the J gene TRBJ2-7; perhaps TRBD2 as D (5 bases). Per germline, CDR1 MGHRA and CDR2 YSYEKL. Trimming left V 2 bases short and J 2 bases short, with 7 bases between. The CDR3 covers 13 residues. The CDR3 coding sequence is TGCGCCAGCAGCCAAAGCGGCACCTACGAGCAGTACTTC. Protein product: CASSQSGTYEQYF.

The rearrangement joins TRBV28 to TRBJ2-6, with 7 bases fitting TRBD1. The ends lost 8 bases at V and 2 bases at J; junction bases unmatched: 9. The germline gives CDR1 MDHEN, CDR2 SYDVKM. This CDR3 contains 16 residues. In nucleotides, the CDR3 is TGTGCCAGCTATCCGCAGGGGGTGGCTGGGGCCAACGTCCTGACTTTC. Its translation is CASYPQGVAGANVLTF. Filled out from reference TRBV28 and TRBJ2-6, the complete variable domain reads DVKVTQSSRYLVKRTGEKVFLECVQDMDHENMFWYRQDPGLGLRLIYFSYDVKMKEKGDIPEGYSVSREKKERFSLILESASTNQTSMYLCASYPQGVAGANVLTFGAGSRLTVL.

This clone has a handful of counts. V gene TRBV5-1 combines with J gene TRBJ1-4; D is uncertain. Trimming removed 0 bases at V and 4 bases at J, with 13 bases between. The CDR3 runs to 16 residues. The germline V gene has CDR1 SGHRS and CDR2 YFSETQ. The CDR3 DNA reads as TGCGCCAGCAGCTTGGAACCCAGGCCGAGTAATGAAAAACTGTTTTTT. Translation gives CASSLEPRPSNEKLFF.

The chain is built from TRBV3-1 (or the pseudogene TRBV3-2) and TRBJ1-3; TRBD1 agrees at 7 bases. J gave up 0 bases and V 4 bases, and 12 bases lay outside the gene matches. Germline V gives CDR1 LGHDT, CDR2 YNNKEL (reference sequence). This CDR3 has 18 amino acids. CDR3 region: CASSRDLRGPDSGNTIYF. The CDR3 nucleotides read TGTGCCAGCAGCCGGGATTTAAGGGGGCCCGACTCTGGAAACACCATATATTTT.

This clone was picked up one time. CDR3 DNA: TGTGCCAGCTCACAGGCTTCTAGCGGCACCGGGGAGCTGTTTTTT. It translates to CASSQASSGTGELFF. The chain uses TRBV18 and TRBJ2-2; 7 bases fit TRBD2. The CDR3 runs to 15 residues. V lost 4 bases, J lost 4 bases, and 6 bases stayed unmatched. Germline V CDR1 and CDR2: KGHSH, LQKENI.

The V and J genes are TRBV7-8 and TRBJ1-4; 8 bases align to TRBD1. CDR1 and CDR2 (germline): SGHVS, FQNEAQ. J lost 5 bases, V lost 1 base, and 3 bases had no gene match. The CDR3 sequence is 15 residues long. CDR3 in amino acids: CASSLVGTGNEKLFF. CDR3 DNA sequence: TGTGCCAGCAGCTTAGTAGGGACAGGAAATGAAAAACTGTTTTTT.

V gene TRBV14 combines with J gene TRBJ2-7; weak D call: TRBD2 (5 bases). The CDR3 contains 13 residues. Germline V lookup: CDR1 SGHDN, CDR2 FVKESK. V lost 8 bases and J 2 bases, leaving 13 bases between the germline ends. In DNA form, the CDR3 reads TGTGCCAGCTCCCGACGGGAAGCCTACGAGCAGTACTTC. This sequence encodes CASSRREAYEQYF.

The chain employs TRBV6-5 and TRBJ2-7; tentative D call: TRBD2 (5 bases). The CDR3 is made up of 16 amino acids. Germline V gene sequence: CDR1 MNHEY, CDR2 SVGAGI. The V end was cut by 1 base, the J end by 5 bases, with 18 bases between. CDR3 in amino acids: CASSYFSTSPGDEQYF. In DNA form, the CDR3 reads TGTGCCAGCAGTTACTTCTCGACCTCACCCGGGGACGAGCAGTACTTC.

J is TRBJ2-2 and V is TRBV11-3, with D possibly TRBD1 on 6 matching bases. The CDR3 has 16 amino acids. CDR1 and CDR2 (germline): SGHNT, YENEEA. Trimming removed 2 bases at V and 0 bases at J, with 10 bases between. CDR3 bases: TGTGCCAGCAGCTTAAGGGGGACAACGAACACCGGGGAGCTGTTTTTT. Protein sequence: CASSLRGTTNTGELFF.

DNA of the CDR3: TGTGCCAGCAGCCAGCAGGGGGGAGATCAGCCCCAGCATTTT. Translation: CASSQQGGDQPQHF. This chain uses TRBV11-2 with TRBJ1-5; 7 nucleotides agree with TRBD1. Germline assignment: CDR1 SGHAT and CDR2 FQNNGV. This CDR3 has 14 residues. Losses at the gene ends were 5 bases for V and 5 bases for J; bases not matched to a gene: 6.

The chain recombines TRBV7-8 with TRBJ2-7; TRBD2 might be the D (6 bases). The germline V gene has CDR1 SGHVS and CDR2 FQNEAQ. V shed 5 bases and J shed 6 bases, with 11 bases lying between them. This CDR3 contains 12 residues. Here the CDR3 DNA reads TGTGCCAGCAGCCAGGGACTTGGCGAGCAGTACTTC. This translates into CASSQGLGEQYF.

Points on this clone: At one of its ends the junction is not consistent with the germline gene, which may arise from a read error. The chain employs TRBV2 and TRBJ2-1, with D possibly being TRBD2 (6 bases). The CDR3 is made up of 11 amino acids. Germline values: CDR1 SNHLY, CDR2 FYNNEI. The CDR3 reads CASSEGEVWIF. In DNA form, the CDR3 reads TGTGCCAGCAGTGAAGGGGAGGTCTGGATCTTC.